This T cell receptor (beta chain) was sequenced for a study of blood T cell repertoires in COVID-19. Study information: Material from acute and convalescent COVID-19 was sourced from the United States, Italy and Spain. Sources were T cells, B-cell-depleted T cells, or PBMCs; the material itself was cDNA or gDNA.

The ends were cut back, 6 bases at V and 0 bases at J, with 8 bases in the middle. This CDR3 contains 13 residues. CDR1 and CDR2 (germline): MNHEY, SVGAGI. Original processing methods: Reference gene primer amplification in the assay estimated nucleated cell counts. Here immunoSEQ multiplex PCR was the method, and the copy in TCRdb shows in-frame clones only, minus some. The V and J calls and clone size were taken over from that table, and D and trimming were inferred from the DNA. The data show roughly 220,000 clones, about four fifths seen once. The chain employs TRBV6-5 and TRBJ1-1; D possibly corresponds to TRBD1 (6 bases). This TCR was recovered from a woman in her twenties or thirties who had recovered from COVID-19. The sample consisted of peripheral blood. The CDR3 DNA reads TGTGCCAGCAGACGACAGGTGAACACTGAAGCTTTCTTT. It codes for CASRRQVNTEAFF.